This T cell receptor (beta chain) is drawn from a study of beta chain features in type 1 diabetes listed by TCRdb under 2018. For the wider study: No differences in mean age, gender distribution, total cell number or subset yield were found between patients and healthy donors. Regulatory and stem cell-like memory subsets were obtained from only 8 patients and roughly 8 healthy donors, while naive and central memory subsets were obtained from all 30 or so donors. Across all samples, approximately 98,000,000 sorted cells were examined, and cell number per subset correlated strongly with RNA yield. In the study, recently diagnosed type 1 diabetes patients and matched healthy donors were compared on the TCRB repertoires of their sorted circulating CD4+ T cell subsets. General study outcomes and caveats: Shorter templates might be favored by PCR, yet because patient and control samples were amplified and corrected together, any such skew would affect both groups equally. Sequencing cDNA rather than genomic DNA could over-represent highly expressing activated cells, although activation and CD3 levels did not differ between groups. Naive, central memory and regulatory TCRB repertoires appeared to be more similar among patients than among healthy donors. At VDJ recombination sites, type 1 diabetes patients had fewer insertions and more deleted nucleotides, which implies abnormalities in thymic rearrangement. Type 1 diabetes patients showed a moderate but significant shortening of TCRB CDR3 length in all four CD4+ subsets. HLA sub-analyses involved small numbers of individuals, so any influence of HLA type on TCRB rearrangement remained unresolved.

This clone was seen more than once but under ten times. It has no known antigen specificity. No much larger clone exists at a distance of one base, and base qualities are not known. Trimming leaves V shorter by 5 bases and J shorter by 1 base, with the junction holding 9 bases beyond the gene matches. According to the germline V gene, CDR1 reads SGHTA and CDR2 reads FQGNSA. The CDR3 measures 16 amino acids from cysteine to phenylalanine. The kept DNA is CDR3 alone, 48 bases in frame from the first base. The entire isolated RNA was reverse transcribed using the High Capacity cDNA Reverse Transcription Kit, and thus expressed TCRB transcripts were sequenced. Deep immunoSEQ sequencing was performed on naive, central memory and regulatory T cell samples, with an average of roughly 3.6 million total reads per sample. After sorted cells were lysed in RLT buffer, RNA was extracted with DNase-treated RNeasy Micro or Mini kits, with the choice depending on cell number. To prevent cross-contamination, each cell subset was processed individually, whereas patient and healthy donor samples were processed jointly. The immunoSEQ multiplex PCR was used to amplify TCRB sequences from cDNA, generating 87-bp fragments that spanned the CDR3 region. The amplicons were sequenced using the Illumina HiSeq platform. In the original analysis: PCR bias was corrected computationally using synthetic template baselines, and reads within Hamming distance 2 were collapsed, with unmergeable singletons discarded. Reads were aligned to IMGT to assign V, D and J genes, CDR3 length, and insertions or deletions at six rearrangement sites. Within each subset, clonotype counts were normalized to sorted cell number, and only after that were true diversity and Gini coefficients computed with the tcR R package. The overlap coefficient, calculated on TCRB nucleotide sequences, was used to measure repertoire sharing. As a proxy for the pre-selection repertoire, out-of-frame TCRB sequences from naive cells were analyzed. The table was pulled from immuneACCESS by TCRdb, which kept in-frame rearrangements only. Such tables lose some clones; where checked, under half of the loss comes from unresolved V genes, and the rest has no known cause. V and J calls and clone size are those listed in that table; D and trimming were worked out from the DNA. For this sample there are 200,000 to 300,000 clones; around an eighth appear just once. Of the sample, about 0.03% falls within the top ten clones.

Each donor gave one peripheral blood draw, approximately 110 mL on average, collected into heparinised tubes. A BD FACSAria II was used to sort naive, central memory, regulatory and stem cell-like memory CD4+ T cells with a panel that included CD45RO, CCR7, CD25, CD127, CD95 and CD27. Purity was above 98% for every sorted population. Right away, PBMCs were isolated by Lymphoprep density gradient centrifugation and were stained directly, with no culture step. To minimize batch effects, samples were stained and sorted in pairs, one healthy donor with one patient per experiment. This TCR came from a woman aged 35 to 49 in good health. The sequence is built from TRBV7-2 and TRBJ2-5, with 8 central nucleotides matching TRBD2. Sequenced: naive CD4+ T cells from blood. The cell subset or site label corresponds to: true naive CD4+ T cells. CDR3 region: CASSLGSGVGQETQYF. The nucleotides are TGTGCCAGCAGCCTGGGTAGCGGGGTGGGCCAAGAGACCCAGTACTTC.